This paragraph covers one TCR beta chain sequence. Losses at the gene ends were 2 bases for V and 6 bases for J; bases not matched to a gene: 5. The germline V gene has CDR1 LNHDA and CDR2 SQIVND (reference sequence). CDR3 length: 15 amino acids. Assay execution proceeded at the deep level. Authors' methods: Filtering of immunoSEQ junctional sequences could not match full-length read filtering. Profiled with immunoSEQ multiplex PCR; TCRdb holds only in-frame clones, not every one. Clone size and the V and J calls come from that table; the DNA yielded D and trimming. This table holds about 470,000 clones, roughly three quarters found once. These data originate in a study of shared clonotypes between healthy human individuals.

The sequenced sample was PBMCs. This receptor was obtained from a woman between 40 and 55 years old in good health. Some clones in this sample may be carry-over from other donors' samples. The chain has TRBV19 and TRBJ2-1; the match to TRBD2 covers 9 bases. Here the CDR3 DNA reads TGTGCCAGTAGTATATGGAGCGGGAGGAGCAATGAGCAGTTCTTC. It encodes CASSIWSGRSNEQFF.